This TCR beta chain was captured in a study of early stage breast cancer tumors. Study at large: About 80% of the 16 invasive tumors were ER+, PR+ and HER2-. Invasive lobular carcinomas made up about 35% of the 12 ER+/PR+/HER2- tumors. Study findings and constraints: Commonly generated sequences made up most enriched TCRB sequences shared between patients.

Measured with immunoSEQ multiplex PCR; TCRdb has only the in-frame clones, and not every one. This table holds roughly 58,000 clones, about nine tenths found once. On this clone itself: The target antigen is unknown.

V shed 2 bases and J 4 bases; nucleotides not matched to a gene: 4. CDR3 length equals 14 residues. CDR1 and CDR2 (germline): LNHDA, SQIVND (reference sequence). Sample: blood. This receptor was obtained from a person aged 65 to 79 with breast cancer. The J gene is TRBJ2-7, the V gene TRBV19; 8 bases line up with TRBD2. The CDR3: CASSIREGPYEQYF. In DNA, the CDR3 is TGTGCCAGTAGTATACGGGAGGGCCCTTACGAGCAGTACTTC. The full variable domain, its missing parts supplied by reference TRBV19 and TRBJ2-7, is DGGITQSPKYLFRKEGQNVTLSCEQNLNHDAMYWYRQDPGQGLRLIYYSQIVNDFQKGDIAEGYSVSREKKESFPLTVTSAQKNPTAFYLCASSIREGPYEQYFGPGTRLTVT.